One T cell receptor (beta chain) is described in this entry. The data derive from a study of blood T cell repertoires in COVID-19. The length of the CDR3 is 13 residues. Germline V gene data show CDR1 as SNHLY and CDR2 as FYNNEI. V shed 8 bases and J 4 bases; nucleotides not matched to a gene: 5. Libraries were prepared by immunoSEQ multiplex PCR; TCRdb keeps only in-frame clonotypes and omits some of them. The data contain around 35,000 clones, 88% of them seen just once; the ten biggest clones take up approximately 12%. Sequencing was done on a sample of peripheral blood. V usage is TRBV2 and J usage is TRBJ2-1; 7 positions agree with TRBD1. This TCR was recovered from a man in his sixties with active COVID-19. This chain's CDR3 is CASVRDSYNEQFF. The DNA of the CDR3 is TGTGCCAGCGTCAGGGACAGTTACAATGAGCAGTTCTTC.